One sample yielded the 2 T cell receptor beta chains listed below, sequenced in a study of T cell responses to AZD1222 COVID-19 vaccine. The protocol was immunoSEQ multiplex PCR, while the TCRdb copy is restricted to in-frame clones and leaves out a portion. The sample holds over 130,000 clones, around 90% seen once. The sample in question was peripheral blood, obtained 28 days after the second AZD1222 dose. Every receptor here comes from an adult who received the AZD1222 COVID-19 vaccine.

The DNA for the CDR3 is TGTGCCAGCAGGACCGGGCCTGATTATAATTCACCCCTCCACTTT. Translating gives CASRTGPDYNSPLHF. The rearrangement joins TRBV2 to TRBJ1-6, with D unresolved. This CDR3 comprises 15 residues. V was pared by 6 bases and J by 4 bases, with 13 bases between. The germline CDR1 and CDR2 sequences are SNHLY and FYNNEI.

This sequence joins TRBV19 and TRBJ1-1; 9 positions agree with TRBD1. Germline CDR1 and CDR2: LNHDA and SQIVND (reference sequence). After removal of 6 bases from V and 4 bases from J, the junction contained 6 bases not matched to a gene. This CDR3 spans 14 amino acids. The CDR3 is CASSGTGMGTEAFF. Here the CDR3 DNA reads TGTGCCAGTAGCGGGACAGGGATGGGCACTGAAGCTTTCTTT.